This entry lists 21 T cell receptor beta chains sequenced from one sample in a study of blood T cell repertoires in COVID-19. Sequencing was performed with immunoSEQ multiplex PCR; in TCRdb, only in-frame clones are kept and a portion is missing. This sample carries 45,000 to 65,000 clones, over 75% of them seen once, and the ten largest clones take 7.8%. The sequenced material came from peripheral blood. The receptors originated from a middle-aged man with active COVID-19.

This chain joins TRBV28 and TRBJ2-4, with a tentative D call TRBD2 (6 bases). The V gene lost 2 bases and the J gene lost 0 bases, with 17 bases spanning the gap. The germline CDR1 and CDR2 sequences are MDHEN and SYDVKM. This CDR3 has 18 amino acids. The CDR3 loop is CASSLGFRGKLAKNIQYF. In DNA form, the CDR3 reads TGTGCCAGCAGTTTAGGATTCCGGGGGAAACTAGCCAAAAACATTCAGTACTTC.

This chain connects TRBV19 to TRBJ2-3; maybe TRBD2 (5 bases). Germline lookup yields CDR1 LNHDA and CDR2 SQIVND (reference sequence). The V and J ends lost 1 base and 2 bases respectively, with 22 bases between them. The CDR3 totals 19 residues. CDR3 loop: CASSIGSPMGSRVTDTQYF. The CDR3 region has the DNA TGTGCCAGTAGTATAGGTTCACCCATGGGATCGAGGGTCACAGATACGCAGTATTTT.

The V call is TRBV7-2, the J call TRBJ2-2; TRBD2 matches at 10 bases. The CDR3 sequence is 16 residues long. Per the germline V gene, CDR1 is SGHTA and CDR2 is FQGNSA. V lost 5 bases and J lost 6; bases outside the gene matches: 9. The CDR3 DNA reads TGTGCCAGCAGCCCTCAGGTGACTAGCGGGTCCGGGGAGCTGTTTTTT. Translating it yields CASSPQVTSGSGELFF.

J is TRBJ1-6 and V is TRBV7-6; D is perhaps TRBD1 (6 bases). The CDR3 totals 16 residues. CDR1 and CDR2 (germline): SGHVS, FNYEAQ. V lost 4 bases and J lost 5, with 15 bases in between. The CDR3 DNA follows: TGTGCCAGCAGCTCAAAACAGGGAGGGCATAATTCACCCCTCCACTTT. Translating gives CASSSKQGGHNSPLHF.

This chain uses TRBV11-2 with TRBJ2-5; possibly TRBD2 for D (6 bases). Looked up from germline, CDR1 is SGHAT and CDR2 is FQNNGV. CDR3 size: 13 residues. V was shortened by 5 bases and J by 1 base, with 8 bases between the two germline ends. The CDR3 protein is CASSGGLQETQYF. CDR3 DNA: TGTGCCAGCAGCGGGGGACTCCAAGAGACCCAGTACTTC. Drawing the rest from reference TRBV11-2 and TRBJ2-5, the complete variable domain is EAGVAQSPRYKIIEKRQSVAFWCNPISGHATLYWYQQILGQGPKLLIQFQNNGVVDDSQLPKDRFSAERLKGVDSTLKIQPAKLEDSAVYLCASSGGLQETQYFGPGTRLLVL.

This chain uses TRBV7-2 with TRBJ2-1, with 11 bases identical to TRBD2. V shed 7 bases, J shed 6 bases, and the junction held 8 bases outside the gene matches. The CDR3 sequence is 15 residues long. Germline V gene data show CDR1 as SGHTA and CDR2 as FQGNSA. CDR3: CASITIAGGLNEQFF. DNA for the CDR3: TGTGCCAGCATCACCATAGCGGGAGGGCTCAATGAGCAGTTCTTC.

The chain joins TRBV5-8 to TRBJ2-1; 13 bases agree with TRBD2. This CDR3 has 19 amino acids. V shed 2 bases, J shed 0 bases, and the junction held 8 bases outside the gene matches. CDR1 is SGHTS and CDR2 is YDEGEE in the germline V gene. The DNA for the CDR3 is TGTGCCAGCAGCTTACAAGGGACTAGCGGGACGAGCTCCTACAATGAGCAGTTCTTC. Protein: CASSLQGTSGTSSYNEQFF.

The chain joins TRBV7-2 to TRBJ1-3, with TRBD1 matching over 8 bases. The V gene end was trimmed by 2 bases and the J gene end by 2 bases; junction bases not matched to a gene: 2. CDR1 and CDR2 from the germline V gene are SGHTA and FQGNSA. The CDR3 contains 15 residues. The chain's CDR3 is CASSLQGAPGNTIYF. CDR3 nucleotides: TGTGCCAGCAGCTTACAGGGGGCCCCTGGAAACACCATATATTTT.

The chain is built from TRBV28 and TRBJ2-3; 10 bases fit TRBD1. The CDR3 runs to 15 residues. Germline V gene data show CDR1 as MDHEN and CDR2 as SYDVKM. V was pared by 2 bases and J by 1 base, with 0 bases of the junction left unmatched. The CDR3 here is CASSLGTGGTDTQYF. The CDR3 region has the DNA TGTGCCAGCAGTTTAGGGACAGGGGGCACAGATACGCAGTATTTT. The full variable domain, rest sourced from reference TRBV28 and TRBJ2-3, is DVKVTQSSRYLVKRTGEKVFLECVQDMDHENMFWYRQDPGLGLRLIYFSYDVKMKEKGDIPEGYSVSREKKERFSLILESASTNQTSMYLCASSLGTGGTDTQYFGPGTRLTVL.

This clone showed up just a few times. The chain employs TRBV5-1 and TRBJ1-1; TRBD1 is a possible D gene (5 bases). This CDR3 spans 16 amino acids. V lost 0 bases to trimming and J lost 4 bases, with 16 bases between them. Germline V CDR1 and CDR2: SGHRS, YFSETQ. The CDR3 sequence: CASSLAFGFGGTEAFF. CDR3 nucleotide sequence: TGCGCCAGCAGCTTGGCCTTTGGTTTCGGGGGCACTGAAGCTTTCTTT.

This clone was detected once. This chain connects TRBV19 to TRBJ2-2; D gene ambiguous. The CDR3 sequence is 17 residues long. The V gene lost 4 bases and the J gene lost 0 bases, with 15 bases spanning the gap. From germline, CDR1 is LNHDA and CDR2 SQIVND (reference sequence). The CDR3 spells CASSSWAVSSNTGELFF. The CDR3 coding sequence is TGTGCCAGTAGTAGTTGGGCAGTTAGTTCGAACACCGGGGAGCTGTTTTTT.

The genes are TRBV7-9 and TRBJ1-1; D gene ambiguous. The V end lost 3 bases, the J end lost 11 bases, and 13 bases lay between the germline ends. Germline V gene sequence: CDR1 SEHNR, CDR2 FQNEAQ (reference sequence). There are 12 residues in the CDR3. The CDR3, as DNA: TGTGCCAGCAGCTTTGGGCAGGCCGATGCTTTCTTT. Translation gives CASSFGQADAFF.

This sequence joins TRBV5-5 and TRBJ2-1, with 7 bases that match TRBD1. The germline V gene encodes CDR1 SGHKS and CDR2 YYEKEE (reference sequence). Trimming at V came to 4 bases and at J to 4 bases, leaving 2 bases not matched to a gene. CDR3 length equals 13 residues. CDR3 in DNA: TGTGCCAGCAGCGGGACAGTATACAATGAGCAGTTCTTC. Translated, it gives CASSGTVYNEQFF.

This chain uses TRBV7-6 with TRBJ1-1, with 9 bases aligning to TRBD1. J was trimmed by 1 base and V by 5 bases; bases with no gene match: 5. There are 15 residues in the CDR3. CDR1 and CDR2 (germline): SGHVS, FNYEAQ. CDR3 residues: CASSRQGGTNTEAFF. The CDR3 region has the DNA TGTGCCAGCAGCCGACAGGGGGGGACGAACACTGAAGCTTTCTTT. The full variable domain, in which reference TRBV7-6 and TRBJ1-1 provide the parts outside the CDR3, is GAGVSQSPRYKVTKRGQDVALRCDPISGHVSLYWYRQALGQGPEFLTYFNYEAQQDKSGLPNDRFSAERPEGSISTLTIQRTEQRDSAMYRCASSRQGGTNTEAFFGQGTRLTVV.

A word on this clone: The same CDR3 can be traced to other DNA sequences in this sample. This chain uses TRBV7-6 with TRBJ1-2; D gene unclear. V lost 5 bases to trimming and J lost 2 bases, with 9 bases between them. The germline CDR1 and CDR2 sequences are SGHVS and FNYEAQ. The CDR3 is 13 residues long. CDR3 bases: TGTGCCAGCAGCCCGACGGGGAACTATGGCTACACCTTC. Translated, it gives CASSPTGNYGYTF.

The rearrangement links TRBV7-2 to TRBJ1-1; D not resolved. The germline CDR1 and CDR2 sequences are SGHTA and FQGNSA. The CDR3 runs to 12 residues. Trimming took 1 base from V and 11 from J, leaving 11 bases between them. The CDR3 bases are TGTGCCAGCAGCTTAGGGGCCGTCGAGGCTTTCTTT. Translated, it gives CASSLGAVEAFF.

The V gene is TRBV19, the J gene TRBJ2-3; TRBD2 agrees at 12 bases. J lost 0 bases, V lost 5 bases, and 9 bases had no gene match. The CDR3 is 18 residues long. In germline, CDR1 is LNHDA, CDR2 SQIVND (reference sequence). CDR3 nucleotides: TGTGCCAGTAGTCTGGCTAGCGGGAGGGGGACTAGCACAGATACGCAGTATTTT. Protein product: CASSLASGRGTSTDTQYF.

The V and J genes are TRBV6-1 and TRBJ1-3; maybe TRBD1 (5 bases). The CDR3 consists of 14 residues. The V end was cut by 2 bases, the J end by 0 bases, with 5 bases between. The V gene's germline CDR1 is MNHNS and CDR2 SASEGT. The CDR3 region has the DNA TGTGCCAGCAGTGAAAGGGGCTCTGGAAACACCATATATTTT. Translation gives CASSERGSGNTIYF.

J is TRBJ1-5 and V is TRBV24-1, with TRBD1 identical over 8 bases. The CDR3 has 14 residues. V lost 4 bases to trimming and J lost 7 bases; unmatched junction nucleotides: 5. In germline, CDR1 is KGHDR, CDR2 SFDVKD. The CDR3 DNA reads TGTGCCACCAGTGAGCCGACAGGGGAACAGCCCCAGCATTTT. It specifies CATSEPTGEQPQHF.

CDR3 region: CASSLPLAGFTGELFF. In nucleotides, the CDR3 is TGCGCCAGCAGCTTGCCCCTAGCGGGCTTCACCGGGGAGCTGTTTTTT. The genes are TRBV5-1 and TRBJ2-2; 8 bases match TRBD2. V shed 1 base and J 4 bases; nucleotides not matched to a gene: 6. The germline V gene has CDR1 SGHRS and CDR2 YFSETQ. The CDR3 consists of 16 residues. Drawing the rest from reference TRBV5-1 and TRBJ2-2, the complete variable domain is KAGVTQTPRYLIKTRGQQVTLSCSPISGHRSVSWYQQTPGQGLQFLFEYFSETQRNKGNFPGRFSGRQFSNSRSEMNVSTLELGDSALYLCASSLPLAGFTGELFFGEGSRLTVL.

This chain connects TRBV11-2 to TRBJ1-2; possible D gene TRBD1, 6 bases. V was shortened by 1 base and J by 8 bases, with 17 bases between the two germline ends. The CDR3 sequence is 15 residues long. The germline CDR1 and CDR2 sequences are SGHAT and FQNNGV. The CDR3 DNA reads TGTGCCAGCAGCTTAGGCCCTCGGGGGGCAGACGGCTACACCTTC. Translation gives CASSLGPRGADGYTF.